This T cell receptor (beta chain) was profiled in a study of blood T cell repertoires in COVID-19. About the research overall: Acute-phase and convalescent COVID-19 samples originated in the United States, Italy and Spain. PBMCs, B-cell-depleted T cells, or T cells provided the cDNA or gDNA that made up the material.

In the authors' workflow: Reference gene primer amplification in the assay estimated nucleated cell counts. Here immunoSEQ multiplex PCR was the method, and the copy in TCRdb shows in-frame clones only, minus some. D and trimming come from the DNA, and the V and J calls and clone size come from that table. Of fewer than 85,000 clones in the sample, 65% to 85% are singletons; the top ten hold nearly 5%. Germline CDR1 and CDR2: MDHEN and SYDVKM. The CDR3 contains 17 residues. V lost 2 bases, J lost 0 bases, and 14 bases lay in between. This chain joins TRBV28 and TRBJ1-3, with D possibly matching TRBD1 (6 bases). This clonotype was sampled from a woman aged 80 or over with active or convalescent COVID-19. Sequencing used peripheral blood. CDR3 region: CASSLQYRAYSGNTIYF. Here the CDR3 DNA reads TGTGCCAGCAGTTTACAATACAGGGCCTACTCTGGAAACACCATATATTTT.